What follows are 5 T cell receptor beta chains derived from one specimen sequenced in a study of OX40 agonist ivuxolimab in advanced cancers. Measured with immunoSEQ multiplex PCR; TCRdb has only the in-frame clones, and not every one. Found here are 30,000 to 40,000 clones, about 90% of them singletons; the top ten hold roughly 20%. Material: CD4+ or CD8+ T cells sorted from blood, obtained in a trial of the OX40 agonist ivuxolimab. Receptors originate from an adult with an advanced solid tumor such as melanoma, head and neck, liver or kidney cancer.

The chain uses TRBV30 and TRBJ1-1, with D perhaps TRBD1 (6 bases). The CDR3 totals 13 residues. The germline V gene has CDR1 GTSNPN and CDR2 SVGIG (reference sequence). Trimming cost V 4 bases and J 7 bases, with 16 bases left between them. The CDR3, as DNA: TGTGCCTGGACCGAGGGGAGGACAGATGAAGCTTTCTTT. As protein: CAWTEGRTDEAFF.

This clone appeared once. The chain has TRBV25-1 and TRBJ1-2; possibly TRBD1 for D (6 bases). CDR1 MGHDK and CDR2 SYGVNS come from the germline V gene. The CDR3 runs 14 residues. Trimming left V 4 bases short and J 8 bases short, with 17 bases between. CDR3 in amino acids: CASSGGTTTGGYTF. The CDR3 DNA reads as TGTGCCAGCAGTGGGGGGACAACTACGGGAGGCTACACCTTC.

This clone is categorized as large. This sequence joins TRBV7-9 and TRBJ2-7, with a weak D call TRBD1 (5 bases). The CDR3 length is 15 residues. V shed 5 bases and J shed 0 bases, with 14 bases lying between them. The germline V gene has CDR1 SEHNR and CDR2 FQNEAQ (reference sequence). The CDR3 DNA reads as TGTGCCAGCAGCCGTTCCGACAGAAGCTCCTACGAGCAGTACTTC. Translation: CASSRSDRSSYEQYF.

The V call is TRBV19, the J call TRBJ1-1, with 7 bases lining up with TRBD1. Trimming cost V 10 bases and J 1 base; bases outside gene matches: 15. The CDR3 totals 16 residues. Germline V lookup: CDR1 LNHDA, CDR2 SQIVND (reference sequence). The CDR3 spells CATSGDRIIKNTEAFF. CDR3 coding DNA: TGTGCCACCAGTGGGGACAGAATAATAAAGAACACTGAAGCTTTCTTT.

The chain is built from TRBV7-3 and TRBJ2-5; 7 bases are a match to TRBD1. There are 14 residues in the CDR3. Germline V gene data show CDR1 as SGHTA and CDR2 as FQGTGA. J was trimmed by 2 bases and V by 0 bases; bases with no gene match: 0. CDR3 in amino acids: CASSLTGQQETQYF. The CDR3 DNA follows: TGTGCCAGCAGCTTAACGGGACAGCAAGAGACCCAGTACTTC.